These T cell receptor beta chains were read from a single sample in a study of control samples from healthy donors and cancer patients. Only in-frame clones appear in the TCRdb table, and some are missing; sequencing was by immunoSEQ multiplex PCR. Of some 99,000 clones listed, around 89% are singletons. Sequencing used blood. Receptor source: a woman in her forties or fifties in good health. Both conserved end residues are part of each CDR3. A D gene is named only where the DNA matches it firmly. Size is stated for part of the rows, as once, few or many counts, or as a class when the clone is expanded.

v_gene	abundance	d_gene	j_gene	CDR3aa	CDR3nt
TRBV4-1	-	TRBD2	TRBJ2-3	CASSLAGGTDTQYF	TGCGCCAGCAGCCTAGCGGGAGGGACAGATACGCAGTATTTT
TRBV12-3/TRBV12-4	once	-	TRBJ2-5	CASSFGMAETQYF	TGTGCCAGCAGTTTTGGTATGGCCGAGACCCAGTACTTC
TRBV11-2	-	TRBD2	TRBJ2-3	CASSFGLAGSTDTQYF	TGTGCCAGCAGCTTTGGGCTAGCGGGAAGCACAGATACGCAGTATTTT
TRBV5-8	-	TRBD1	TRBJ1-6	CASSLLLTGTGYSPLHF	TGTGCCAGCAGCCTGCTACTAACCGGGACAGGGTATTCACCCCTCCACTTT
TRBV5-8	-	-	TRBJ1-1	CASSLGWETSNTEAFF	TGTGCCAGCAGCTTAGGATGGGAAACTTCGAACACTGAAGCTTTCTTT
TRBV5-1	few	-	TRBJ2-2	CASSLVPGLNTGELFF	TGCGCCAGCAGCTTGGTCCCCGGGCTTAACACCGGGGAGCTGTTTTTT
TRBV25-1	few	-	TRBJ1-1	CASSELGATNTEAFF	TGTGCCAGCAGTGAATTAGGTGCAACAAACACTGAAGCTTTCTTT
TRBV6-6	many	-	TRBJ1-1	CASSYPGASNTEAFF	TGTGCCAGCAGTTACCCCGGGGCCTCGAACACTGAAGCTTTCTTT
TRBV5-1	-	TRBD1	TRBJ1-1	CASSLVWTGDTEAFF	TGCGCCAGCAGCTTGGTATGGACAGGGGACACTGAAGCTTTCTTT
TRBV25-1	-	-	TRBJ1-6	CASSRYRHNSPLHF	TGTGCCAGCAGTAGATACAGGCATAATTCACCCCTCCACTTT
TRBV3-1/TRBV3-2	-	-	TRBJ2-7	CASSQGWDKISYEQYF	TGTGCCAGCAGCCAAGGGTGGGACAAGATATCCTACGAGCAGTACTTC
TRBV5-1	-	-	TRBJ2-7	CASSAIQGAYEQYF	TGCGCCAGCAGCGCTATACAGGGAGCGTACGAGCAGTACTTC
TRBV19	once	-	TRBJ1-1	CASSMGPGGTEAFF	TGTGCCAGTAGTATGGGCCCCGGGGGGACTGAAGCTTTCTTT
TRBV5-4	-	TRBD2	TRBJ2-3	CASRPPGSGSTDTQYF	TGTGCCAGCCGTCCCCCGGGTAGCGGGAGCACAGATACGCAGTATTTT
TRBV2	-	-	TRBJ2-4	CASTEELLAKNIQYF	TGTGCCAGCACGGAAGAGCTACTAGCCAAAAACATTCAGTACTTC
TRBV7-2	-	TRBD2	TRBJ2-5	CASSLAGAVETQYF	TGTGCCAGCAGCTTGGCGGGAGCGGTAGAGACCCAGTACTTC
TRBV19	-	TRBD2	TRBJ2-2	CASSIPSSGIRIGELFF	TGTGCCAGTAGTATCCCCTCTAGCGGGATCCGTATCGGGGAGCTGTTTTTT
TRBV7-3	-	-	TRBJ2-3	CASSLSQTTDTQYF	TGTGCCAGCAGCTTAAGCCAAACCACAGATACGCAGTATTTT
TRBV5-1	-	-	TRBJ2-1	CASSLGSYNEQFF	TGCGCCAGCAGCTTGGGGTCTTACAATGAGCAGTTCTTC
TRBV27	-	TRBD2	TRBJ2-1	CASSLGLAGGFSYNEQFF	TGTGCCAGCAGTTTGGGACTAGCGGGAGGGTTCTCCTACAATGAGCAGTTCTTC
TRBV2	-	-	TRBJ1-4	CASRAQGAANEKLFF	TGTGCCAGCCGGGCGCAAGGGGCAGCTAATGAAAAACTGTTTTTT
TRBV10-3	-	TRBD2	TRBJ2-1	CAGGTIYNEQFF	TGTGCCGGGGGGACTATTTACAATGAGCAGTTCTTC
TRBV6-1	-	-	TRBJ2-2	CASSEVRGVGGGELFF	TGTGCCAGCAGTGAAGTACGGGGTGTAGGGGGGGGAGAGCTGTTTTTT
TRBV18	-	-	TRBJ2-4	CASRNPGVGDKNIQYF	TGTGCCAGCCGGAACCCAGGGGTAGGGGATAAAAACATTCAGTACTTC
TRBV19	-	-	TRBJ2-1	CASNPLSTENNEQFF	TGTGCCAGCAACCCTCTCTCGACTGAAAACAATGAGCAGTTCTTC
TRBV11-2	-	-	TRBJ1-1	CASSPWDGRDTEAFF	TGTGCCAGCAGCCCTTGGGACGGGAGGGACACTGAAGCTTTCTTT
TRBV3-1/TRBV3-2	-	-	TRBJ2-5	CASSPVRKETQYF	TGTGCCAGCAGCCCGGTAAGAAAAGAGACCCAGTACTTC
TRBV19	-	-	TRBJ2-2	CASGRATNTGELFF	TGTGCCAGTGGCCGGGCCACCAACACCGGGGAGCTGTTTTTT
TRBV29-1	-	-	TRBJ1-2	CSVGGQGPYGYTF	TGCAGCGTTGGGGGCCAAGGCCCCTATGGCTACACCTTC
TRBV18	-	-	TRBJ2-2	CASSPTQNTGELFF	TGTGCCAGCTCGCCGACTCAGAACACCGGGGAGCTGTTTTTT
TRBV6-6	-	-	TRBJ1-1	CASSVGGWYTEAFF	TGTGCCAGCAGTGTGGGGGGGTGGTACACTGAAGCTTTCTTT
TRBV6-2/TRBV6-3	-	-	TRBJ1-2	CASSTTGNYGYTF	TGTGCCAGCAGCACTACAGGGAACTATGGCTACACCTTC
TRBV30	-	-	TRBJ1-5	CAWSGVTRYSNQPQHF	TGTGCCTGGAGTGGGGTAACCCGTTATAGCAATCAGCCCCAGCATTTT
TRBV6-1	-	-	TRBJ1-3	CASSEILPSSSGNTIYF	TGTGCCAGCAGTGAAATTTTGCCCTCGTCCTCTGGAAACACCATATATTTT
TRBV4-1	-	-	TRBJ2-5	CASSQVQQETQYF	TGCGCCAGCAGCCAAGTACAGCAAGAGACCCAGTACTTC